Listed below are T cell receptor beta chains from one sample, sequenced in a study of T cell responses to AZD1222 COVID-19 vaccine. The repertoire was sequenced with immunoSEQ multiplex PCR; TCRdb's copy has only in-frame clones and lacks some. The sample has roughly 140,000 clones, 90% to 95% seen once; the top ten hold approximately 1.5%. The sample in question was peripheral blood, obtained 28 days after the second AZD1222 dose. Every receptor here comes from an adult who received the AZD1222 COVID-19 vaccine. Both conserved end residues are part of each CDR3.

CDR3aa	v_gene	j_gene
CASTHRDNPEAFF	TRBV6-1	TRBJ1-1
CASIEGTEKTEAFF	TRBV6-5	TRBJ1-1
CASSQGERGDEQYF	TRBV4-1	TRBJ2-7
CASSQLSSGANVLTF	TRBV6-5	TRBJ2-6
CASSQGGTSGRKTQYF	TRBV4-1	TRBJ2-5
CASSQSGSYEQYF	TRBV14	TRBJ2-7
CAGNRVNHEKLFF	TRBV30	TRBJ1-4
CASSPRGMTNEKLFF	TRBV6-5	TRBJ1-4
CASSLGPAGAVQETQYF	TRBV27	TRBJ2-5
CASSLGAQGVGEKLFF	TRBV5-1	TRBJ1-4
CASSPGRDRGYRDYGYTF	TRBV4-1	TRBJ1-2
CASSLARACPPRQPQHF	TRBV7-6	TRBJ1-5
CASSEAVTGGLTQYF	TRBV2	TRBJ2-5
CASSLEGEVNQPQHF	TRBV5-1	TRBJ1-5
CASSPPGLAGNTGELFF	TRBV18	TRBJ2-2
CASRPGLGNSPLHF	TRBV14	TRBJ1-6
CASSPLAFPSGDKETQYF	TRBV18	TRBJ2-5
CASTDISYEQYF	TRBV2	TRBJ2-7
CASRQHSRRVNTEAFF	TRBV11-2	TRBJ1-1
CASSQEGPGGYTF	TRBV3-1/TRBV3-2	TRBJ1-2
CASGAASNNNYGYTF	TRBV6-5	TRBJ1-2
CASSLQAEETQYF	TRBV5-1	TRBJ2-5
CASMTSGGRLSSYNEQFF	TRBV19	TRBJ2-1
CASSEGLQSYEQYF	TRBV19	TRBJ2-7
CASSDVSTGQYF	TRBV2	TRBJ2-7
CASSQEGQGRQPQHF	TRBV4-1	TRBJ1-5
CASSLDRGRGRDTQYF	TRBV28	TRBJ2-3
CASSSATSGGGDEQFF	TRBV28	TRBJ2-1
CASSLEGQGAAEAFF	TRBV5-1	TRBJ1-1
CASSIDGWERQFF	TRBV19	TRBJ2-1
CASSTTSIEPQHF	TRBV28	TRBJ1-5
CASSGGIGGLQETQYF	TRBV2	TRBJ2-5
CATRGRENSNQPQHF	TRBV19	TRBJ1-5
CASSMSAGGLDGYTF	TRBV19	TRBJ1-2
CASSMQGGVLVTNEKLFF	TRBV19	TRBJ1-4
CASSGPGGYQPQHF	TRBV19	TRBJ1-5
CASSPYQTSVYEQYF	TRBV3-1/TRBV3-2	TRBJ2-7
CASSEGAGANVLTF	TRBV6-1	TRBJ2-6
CASRKEGTYGYTF	TRBV6-5	TRBJ1-2
CASSYSFTVVLNAFF	TRBV6-2/TRBV6-3	TRBJ1-1
CASSANRGSYGYTF	TRBV9	TRBJ1-2
CASSGRVNEQFF	TRBV4-2	TRBJ2-1
CASSANAGASSYEQYF	TRBV6-1	TRBJ2-7